This TCR beta chain appears in the sequencing data of a study of identical twins. Germline V lookup: CDR1 ENHRY, CDR2 SYGVKD. V was pared by 3 bases and J by 4 bases, with 5 bases of the junction left unmatched. The CDR3 totals 15 residues. One entry per CDR3 protein, called by TCRdb with MiXCR from the 5' RACE reads. The sample includes 250,000 or so distinct CDR3 sequences, about 9% of them seen just once. These sequences were also reported in another study, on yellow fever vaccine responses in identical twins.

The clonotype comes from a woman between 18 and 29 years old in good health. The sample taken for sequencing was CD8+ T cells sorted from blood. The chain recombines TRBV10-3 with TRBJ2-5, with 10 bases that match TRBD2. Here the CDR3 DNA reads TGTGCCATCAGTGACAGCGGGGGGGCCCCAGAGACCCAGTACTTC. Protein product: CAISDSGGAPETQYF.